This T cell receptor (beta chain) was captured by sequencing in a study of molecular identifiers for immune sequencing clone quantification. Germline V CDR1 and CDR2: MNHEY, SMNVEV (reference sequence). This CDR3 is 14 amino acids long. Trimming pared 6 bases from V and 3 bases from J, leaving 11 bases between. From the PCR reads, TCRdb called clonotypes with MiXCR, one entry per CDR3 protein. Among about 63,000 distinct CDR3 sequences, about a fifth were seen once, and the ten largest hold more than 1.4%. Points on this clonotype: Its antigen remains unidentified.

Naive CD8 T cells were sorted as CD8+CD4-CCR7+CD45RA+. General observations from the study: Same-barcode identical TCR molecules could make highly expanded clones look smaller than they are.

The sample taken for sequencing was naive CD8+ T cells from blood, with Jurkat cell RNA spiked in. Subset in this sample: FACS-sorted CD8+CD4-CCR7+CD45RA+ naive T cells. The V and J genes are TRBV27 and TRBJ2-2; D perhaps matches TRBD2 (5 bases). The receptor comes from a human donor in good health. Some libraries in this study had Jurkat cell RNA spiked in. The DNA of the CDR3 is TGTGCCAGCAGCTGGATGAGGGACACCGGGGAGCTGTTTTTT. Its protein product is CASSWMRDTGELFF.